A single sample gave rise to the 4 T cell receptor beta chains below, sequenced in a study of cytomegalovirus exposure and HLA in healthy donors (dated by TCRdb to the late 2010s). Preparation of the library involved the immunoSEQ multiplex PCR assay. For the multiplex PCR, a mixture combining 60 forward primers for TCR Vbeta segments and 13 reverse primers for TCR Jbeta segments was used. TCRdb re-hosts the immuneACCESS table, in-frame sequences only. Its copies lack some clones; in the studies checked, an unresolved V gene accounts for under half of them, and the cause for the rest is not known. This sample's records show some 40,000 clones. The top ten clones comprise around 5.9% of the sample. Sequencing was done on a sample of PBMCs. The receptors here all came from a human donor in good health.

J is TRBJ2-1 and V is TRBV7-2; 9 positions agree with TRBD1. This CDR3 has 16 residues. The V gene end was trimmed by 1 base and the J gene end by 5 bases; junction bases not matched to a gene: 6. Germline V gives CDR1 SGHTA, CDR2 FQGNSA. CDR3 amino acids: CASSLGGTGSDNEQFF. The CDR3 nucleotides are TGTGCCAGCAGCTTAGGTGGGACAGGGTCCGACAATGAGCAGTTCTTC. Complete variable domain (other parts from reference TRBV7-2 and TRBJ2-1): GAGVSQSPSNKVTEKGKDVELRCDPISGHTALYWYRQSLGQGLEFLIYFQGNSAPDKSGLPSDRFSAERTGGSVSTLTIQRTQQEDSAVYLCASSLGGTGSDNEQFFGPGTRLTVL.

V is TRBV11-2 and J is TRBJ1-3, with D unclear. The CDR3 extends over 15 amino acids. Germline CDR1 is SGHAT and CDR2 is FQNNGV. V lost 7 bases, J lost 0 bases, and 13 bases lay in between. The CDR3 here is CASTLEGSSGNTIYF. Here the CDR3 DNA reads TGTGCCAGCACCTTGGAGGGAAGCTCTGGAAACACCATATATTTT.

The chain uses TRBV7-2 and TRBJ1-5; 11 bases fit TRBD1. Germline V gene lookup returns CDR1 SGHTA and CDR2 FQGNSA. CDR3 length equals 14 residues. V shed 4 bases and J 5 bases; nucleotides not matched to a gene: 1. DNA for the CDR3: TGTGCCAGCAGCTCGGACAGGGGGCATCAGCCCCAGCATTTT. Translating it yields CASSSDRGHQPQHF.

The V and J genes are TRBV18 and TRBJ2-5; no firm D call. Germline CDR1 reads KGHSH; CDR2 reads LQKENI. The CDR3 consists of 12 residues. Between the trimmed V and J ends, which lost 6 bases and 1 base, there was a span of 6 bases. The CDR3 here is CASSESQETQYF. The CDR3 nucleotides are TGTGCCAGCTCCGAGAGCCAAGAGACCCAGTACTTC.